Only a few counts were recorded for the clone carrying this T cell receptor (beta chain). The data originate from a study of blood T cells in healthy people across ages. A J-beta primer mix and a sample-barcoded 5' primer were used in a second PCR of about 7 to 12 cycles. TCRdb ran MiXCR on the 5' RACE reads and lists one entry per CDR3 protein. Here the sample spans hundreds of thousands of distinct CDR3 sequences, approximately 60% being singletons. The source material was blood. The clonotype was recovered from a man in his forties or fifties in good health.

CDR3 amino acids: CASSRLTGTTYEQYF. In nucleotides, the CDR3 is TGTGCCAGCAGCCGACTGACAGGGACTACCTACGAGCAGTACTTC. V is TRBV14 and J is TRBJ2-5; the D gene could be TRBD1 or TRBD2 (7 bases each). The J call is doubtful: the DNA matches TRBJ2-7 better. The CDR3 covers 15 residues. Germline assignment: CDR1 SGHDN and CDR2 FVKESK.